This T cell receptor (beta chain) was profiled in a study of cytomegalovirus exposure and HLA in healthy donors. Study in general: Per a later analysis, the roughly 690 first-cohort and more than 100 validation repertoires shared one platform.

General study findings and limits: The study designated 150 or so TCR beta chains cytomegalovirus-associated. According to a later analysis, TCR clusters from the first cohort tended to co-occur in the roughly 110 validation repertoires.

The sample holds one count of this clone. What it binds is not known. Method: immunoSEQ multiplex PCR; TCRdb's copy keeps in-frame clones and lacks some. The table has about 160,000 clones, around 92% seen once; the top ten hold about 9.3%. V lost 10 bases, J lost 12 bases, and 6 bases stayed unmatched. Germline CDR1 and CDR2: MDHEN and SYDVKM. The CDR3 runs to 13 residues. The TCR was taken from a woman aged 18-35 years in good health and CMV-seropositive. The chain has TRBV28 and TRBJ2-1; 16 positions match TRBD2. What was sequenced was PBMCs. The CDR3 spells CAIGTSGRAWQFF. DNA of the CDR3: TGTGCCATCGGGACTAGCGGGAGGGCCTGGCAGTTCTTC.